Below, 17 T cell receptor beta chains from the same sample are listed, as sequenced in a study of T cell responses to AZD1222 COVID-19 vaccine. Sequenced by immunoSEQ multiplex PCR; TCRdb stores in-frame clones only, minus some. The data show 150,000 to 200,000 clones, 87% seen once. Sequences were derived from peripheral blood, sampled on day 0 of MenACWY control vaccination. These receptors were taken from an adult in good health.

This chain connects TRBV9 to TRBJ1-1, with D hard to call. Per germline, CDR1 SGDLS and CDR2 YYNGEE. The ends were cut back, 0 bases at V and 7 bases at J, with 10 bases in the middle. CDR3 size: 13 residues. The CDR3 region is CASSVGGVGEAFF. CDR3 DNA sequence: TGTGCCAGCAGCGTAGGAGGCGTCGGTGAAGCTTTCTTT.

This rearrangement joins TRBV3-1 (or the pseudogene TRBV3-2) to TRBJ1-2; no clear D. The CDR3 has 14 residues. V was shortened by 1 base and J by 2 bases, with 8 bases between the two germline ends. CDR1 is LGHDT and CDR2 is YNNKEL in the germline V gene (reference sequence). The chain's CDR3 is CASSQGAVNYGYTF. DNA for the CDR3: TGTGCCAGCAGCCAAGGAGCGGTCAACTATGGCTACACCTTC.

This clone was seen just once. The V and J genes are TRBV2 and TRBJ1-4; D is ambiguous. Trimming removed 3 bases at V and 2 bases at J, with 19 bases between. CDR1 is SNHLY, CDR2 FYNNEI, per germline. This CDR3 region has 18 residues. CDR3 in amino acids: CASSEANPAKATNEKLFF. In nucleotides, the CDR3 is TGTGCCAGCAGTGAGGCGAATCCGGCGAAAGCGACTAATGAAAAACTGTTTTTT. Supplemented by reference TRBV2 and TRBJ1-4, the full variable domain reads EPEVTQTPSHQVTQMGQEVILRCVPISNHLYFYWYRQILGQKVEFLVSFYNNEISEKSEIFDDQFSVERPDGSNFTLKIRSTKLEDSAMYFCASSEANPAKATNEKLFFGSGTQLSVL.

V usage is TRBV5-6 and J usage is TRBJ2-3, with D possibly matching TRBD2 (5 bases). The CDR3 totals 13 residues. Germline assignment: CDR1 SGHDT and CDR2 YYEEEE. V lost 2 bases to trimming and J lost 4 bases, with 8 bases between them. CDR3: CASSFGAADTQYF. The DNA of the CDR3 is TGTGCCAGCAGCTTTGGAGCGGCAGATACGCAGTATTTT.

The chain joins TRBV7-9 to TRBJ2-1, with a tentative D call TRBD1 (6 bases). Germline lookup yields CDR1 SEHNR and CDR2 FQNEAQ (reference sequence). This CDR3 is built from 16 residues. V lost 4 bases, J lost 5 bases, and 18 bases lay in between. CDR3 in DNA: TGTGCCAGCAGCTCCCAGGGGCAGGGCGGGCACAATGAGCAGTTCTTC. Translated: CASSSQGQGGHNEQFF. Based on the CDR3 plus reference TRBV7-9 and TRBJ2-1, the full variable domain is DTGVSQNPRHKITKRGQNVTFRCDPISEHNRLYWYRQTLGQGPEFLTYFQNEAQLEKSRLLSDRFSAERPKGSFSTLEIQRTEQGDSAMYLCASSSQGQGGHNEQFFGPGTRLTVL.

This clone came up a few times. The genes are TRBV5-4 and TRBJ2-6, with TRBD1 matching 9 bases. The germline V gene encodes CDR1 SGHNT and CDR2 YYREEE (reference sequence). This CDR3 spans 18 amino acids. With 4 bases clipped from V and 0 bases from J, the junction kept 8 bases outside the gene matches. In DNA, the CDR3 is TGTGCCAGCAGCGGAGGCGGGACAGGGCCCTCTGGGGCCAACGTCCTGACTTTC. This sequence encodes CASSGGGTGPSGANVLTF.

The genes are TRBV6-1 and TRBJ1-4, with 7 nucleotides matching TRBD1. This CDR3 is 17 amino acids long. V dropped 4 bases and J dropped 1; count of bases not matched to a gene: 9. Germline V CDR1 and CDR2: MNHNS, SASEGT. The CDR3 reads CASSGRQGSITNEKLFF. CDR3 sequence (DNA): TGTGCCAGCAGTGGCCGACAGGGATCTATAACTAATGAAAAACTGTTTTTT.

This rearrangement joins TRBV29-1 to TRBJ1-2; maybe TRBD1 (5 bases). The CDR3 consists of 15 residues. CDR1 SQVTM and CDR2 ANQGSEA come from the germline V gene. Between the trimmed V and J ends, which lost 3 bases and 0 bases, there was a span of 14 bases. CDR3: CSVDTQGLANYGYTF. For the CDR3, the DNA is TGCAGCGTTGACACGCAGGGTCTAGCTAACTATGGCTACACCTTC.

This sequence joins TRBV2 and TRBJ1-5; D uncertain. The CDR3 totals 14 residues. CDR1 is SNHLY and CDR2 is FYNNEI in the germline V gene. The V gene lost 0 bases and the J gene lost 6 bases, with 9 bases spanning the gap. CDR3 coding DNA: TGTGCCAGCAGTGAAGCTAATCGGTTTCAGCCCCAGCATTTT. This translates into CASSEANRFQPQHF.

The V and J genes are TRBV27 and TRBJ2-1; 12 nucleotides match TRBD2. Germline V gene data show CDR1 as MNHEY and CDR2 as SMNVEV (reference sequence). With 2 bases clipped from V and 7 bases from J, the junction kept 6 bases outside the gene matches. The CDR3 runs to 16 residues. For the CDR3, the DNA is TGTGCCAGCAGTTTAGTCAGACTAGCGGGGGATAATGAGCAGTTCTTC. Its translation is CASSLVRLAGDNEQFF.

This rearrangement joins TRBV28 to TRBJ2-1; TRBD1 might be the D (5 bases). The germline CDR1 and CDR2 sequences are MDHEN and SYDVKM. The V and J ends lost 3 bases and 5 bases respectively, with 8 bases between them. This CDR3 is built from 13 residues. CDR3 DNA: TGTGCCAGCAGTTTGACAGCAAACAATGAGCAGTTCTTC. Its protein product is CASSLTANNEQFF. The variable domain in full, with the rest retrieved from reference TRBV28 and TRBJ2-1, is DVKVTQSSRYLVKRTGEKVFLECVQDMDHENMFWYRQDPGLGLRLIYFSYDVKMKEKGDIPEGYSVSREKKERFSLILESASTNQTSMYLCASSLTANNEQFFGPGTRLTVL.

The chain joins TRBV6-5 to TRBJ1-1; a possible D gene is TRBD1 (5 bases). CDR3 length: 14 amino acids. Trimming left V 7 bases short and J 4 bases short, with 16 bases between. Germline CDR1 reads MNHEY; CDR2 reads SVGAGI. Here the CDR3 DNA reads TGTGCCAGCACCAGGGAGGGGCGCGGCACTGAAGCTTTCTTT. It specifies CASTREGRGTEAFF.

This chain links TRBV12-3 or TRBV12-4 with TRBJ1-2; unclear D gene. With 1 base removed from V and 3 bases from J, the gap between germline ends came to 6 bases. The CDR3 contains 13 residues. The CDR3 is CASSLGTDYGYTF. CDR3 DNA: TGTGCCAGCAGTTTAGGGACGGACTATGGCTACACCTTC.

The rearrangement links TRBV14 to TRBJ1-4; a weak D match, TRBD1 (5 bases). This CDR3 has 16 amino acids. V was shortened by 2 bases and J by 6 bases, with 16 bases between the two germline ends. In germline, CDR1 is SGHDN, CDR2 FVKESK. CDR3 coding DNA: TGTGCCAGCAGCCAACTCGCAGGGTCTTGGGATGAAAAACTGTTTTTT. Its translation is CASSQLAGSWDEKLFF.

V and J are TRBV27 and TRBJ1-1; TRBD1 might be the D (5 bases). Between the trimmed V and J ends, which lost 4 bases and 4 bases, there was a span of 10 bases. The CDR3 length is 13 residues. Per germline, CDR1 MNHEY and CDR2 SMNVEV (reference sequence). DNA for the CDR3: TGTGCCAGCAGTTCGGAGGGGTTCACTGAAGCTTTCTTT. The encoded protein is CASSSEGFTEAFF.

V and J are TRBV15 and TRBJ2-2; D gene ambiguous. Deletions cut 8 bases from V and 6 bases from J, with 7 bases between. CDR3 length equals 11 residues. Germline V CDR1 and CDR2: LNHNV, YYDKDF (reference sequence). CDR3 residues: CATSGAGELFF. The CDR3 bases are TGTGCCACCTCTGGGGCCGGGGAGCTGTTTTTT.

This clone was picked up one time. The J gene is TRBJ2-6, the V gene TRBV4-1, with D maybe TRBD1 (6 bases). V lost 3 bases and J 2 bases, leaving 11 bases between the germline ends. There are 16 residues in the CDR3. Germline V CDR1 and CDR2: MGHRA, YSYEKL. CDR3 nucleotide sequence: TGCGCCAGCAGCCAGTTAAGGGGGACTGGGGCCAACGTCCTGACTTTC. It translates to CASSQLRGTGANVLTF.